This T cell receptor beta chain was observed in a study of response to subunit inactivated influenza vaccine. Each CDR3 protein gets one entry after TCRdb re-called the RT-PCR reads with MiXCR. Of just under 550,000 distinct CDR3 sequences listed, under 25% are singletons. With 6 bases removed from V and 2 bases from J, the gap between germline ends came to 16 bases. The CDR3 extends over 14 amino acids. Germline values: CDR1 SQVTM, CDR2 ANQGSEA. The same sample was also used in a study of T cells expressing NK-cell markers. From that study: UMI-tagged 5'RACE template switching yielded the TCR beta cDNA.

The starting material was CD4+ T cells sorted from PBMCs, obtained approximately 13 days after vaccination. The TCR originated in a man aged 45-60 years who received an inactivated influenza vaccine. V usage is TRBV29-1 and J usage is TRBJ2-5; TRBD1 is a possible D gene (6 bases). DNA of the CDR3: TGCAGCGTAAAACAGGGCGAGAGGCAAGAGACCCAGTACTTC. Amino acids: CSVKQGERQETQYF.